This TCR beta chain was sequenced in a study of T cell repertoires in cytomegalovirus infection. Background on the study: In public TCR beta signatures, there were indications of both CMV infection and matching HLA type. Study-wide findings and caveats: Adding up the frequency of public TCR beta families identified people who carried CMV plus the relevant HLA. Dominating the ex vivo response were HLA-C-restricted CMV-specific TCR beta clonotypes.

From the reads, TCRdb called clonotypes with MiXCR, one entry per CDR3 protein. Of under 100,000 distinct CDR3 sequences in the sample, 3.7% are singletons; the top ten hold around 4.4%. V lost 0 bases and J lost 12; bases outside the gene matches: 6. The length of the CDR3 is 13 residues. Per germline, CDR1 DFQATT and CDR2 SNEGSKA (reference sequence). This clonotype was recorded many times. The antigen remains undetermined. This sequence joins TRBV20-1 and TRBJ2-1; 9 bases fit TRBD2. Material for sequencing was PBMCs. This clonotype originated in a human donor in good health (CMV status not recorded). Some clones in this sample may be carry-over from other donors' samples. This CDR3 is CSARDTLAGLQFF. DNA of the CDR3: TGCAGTGCTAGAGATACGCTAGCGGGGCTGCAGTTCTTC.